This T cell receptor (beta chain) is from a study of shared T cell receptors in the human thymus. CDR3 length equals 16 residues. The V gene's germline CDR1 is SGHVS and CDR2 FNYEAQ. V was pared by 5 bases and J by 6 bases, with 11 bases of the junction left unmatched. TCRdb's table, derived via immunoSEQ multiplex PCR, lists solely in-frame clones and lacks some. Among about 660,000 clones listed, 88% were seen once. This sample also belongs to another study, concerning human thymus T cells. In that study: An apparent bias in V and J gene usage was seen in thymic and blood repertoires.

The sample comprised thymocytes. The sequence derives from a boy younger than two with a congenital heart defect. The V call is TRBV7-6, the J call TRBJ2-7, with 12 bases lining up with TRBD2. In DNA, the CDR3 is TGTGCCAGCAGCCCTAGCGGGAGGGCCTACGACTCCGAGCAGTACTTC. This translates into CASSPSGRAYDSEQYF. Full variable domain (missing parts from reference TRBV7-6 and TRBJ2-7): GAGVSQSPRYKVTKRGQDVALRCDPISGHVSLYWYRQALGQGPEFLTYFNYEAQQDKSGLPNDRFSAERPEGSISTLTIQRTEQRDSAMYRCASSPSGRAYDSEQYFGPGTRLTVT.